This T cell receptor beta chain was found in a study of Ad26.COV2.S vaccination and SARS-CoV-2 variants. Background on the study: Ad26.COV2.S was injected intramuscularly once or twice, 56 days apart. Study results and caveats: Similar non-spike TCR breadth was seen in vaccine and placebo recipients.

The germline V gene encodes CDR1 SEHNR and CDR2 FQNEAQ (reference sequence). CDR3 length: 14 amino acids. Trimming took off 5 bases at V and 0 bases at J, with 10 bases between the two ends. The repertoire was sequenced with immunoSEQ multiplex PCR; TCRdb's copy has only in-frame clones and lacks some. The sample yields about 350,000 clones, 80% to 90% seen once. Treatment defined: roughly 19 received Ad26.COV2.S at low or high dose, single or two shots; roughly 5 received placebo; per-sample allocation not given. Samples came from day 63 after the first vaccine or placebo injection. Concerning this clone: Its antigen is unidentified.

This sample comprised peripheral blood, obtained in a trial of Ad26.COV2.S vaccine versus placebo. The V and J genes are TRBV7-9 and TRBJ1-1, with D maybe TRBD1 (6 bases). The TCR sequence derives from a person aged 18-65 years who received the Ad26.COV2.S COVID-19 vaccine or a placebo. CDR3 in DNA: TGTGCCAGCAGCGAAGGACAGCTGAACACTGAAGCTTTCTTT. It encodes CASSEGQLNTEAFF. Variable domain in full (rest from reference TRBV7-9 and TRBJ1-1): DTGVSQNPRHKITKRGQNVTFRCDPISEHNRLYWYRQTLGQGPEFLTYFQNEAQLEKSRLLSDRFSAERPKGSFSTLEIQRTEQGDSAMYLCASSEGQLNTEAFFGQGTRLTVV.